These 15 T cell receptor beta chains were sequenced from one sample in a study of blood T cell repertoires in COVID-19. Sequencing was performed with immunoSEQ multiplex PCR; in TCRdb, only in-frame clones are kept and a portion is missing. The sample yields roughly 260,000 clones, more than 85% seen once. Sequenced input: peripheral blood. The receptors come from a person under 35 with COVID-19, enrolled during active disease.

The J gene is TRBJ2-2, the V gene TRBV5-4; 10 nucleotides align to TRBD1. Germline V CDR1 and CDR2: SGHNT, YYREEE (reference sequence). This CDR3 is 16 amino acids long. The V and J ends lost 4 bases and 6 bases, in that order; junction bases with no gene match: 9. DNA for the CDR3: TGTGCCAGCAGCCGTAACCGGGACAGGGGATCCGGGGAGCTGTTTTTT. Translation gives CASSRNRDRGSGELFF.

CDR3: CASRGTGRYEQYF. DNA of the CDR3: TGTGCCAGCAGAGGGACAGGGCGGTACGAGCAGTACTTC. The chain is built from TRBV12-3 or TRBV12-4 and TRBJ2-7; TRBD1 matches 9 bases. This CDR3 spans 13 amino acids. The ends lost 6 bases at V and 4 bases at J; junction bases unmatched: 4.

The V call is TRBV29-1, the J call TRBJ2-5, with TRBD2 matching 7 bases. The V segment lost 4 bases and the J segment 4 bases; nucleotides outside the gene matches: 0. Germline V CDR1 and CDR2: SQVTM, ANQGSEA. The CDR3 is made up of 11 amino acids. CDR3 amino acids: CSVGEGETQYF. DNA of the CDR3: TGCAGCGTTGGGGAGGGAGAGACCCAGTACTTC.

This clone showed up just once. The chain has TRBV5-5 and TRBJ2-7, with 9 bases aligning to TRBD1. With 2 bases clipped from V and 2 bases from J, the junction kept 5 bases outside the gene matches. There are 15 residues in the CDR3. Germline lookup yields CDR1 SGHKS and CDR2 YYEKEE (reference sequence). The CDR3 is CASSFGTGPTYEQYF. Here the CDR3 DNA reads TGTGCCAGCAGCTTCGGGACAGGGCCTACCTACGAGCAGTACTTC.

The CDR3 DNA reads TGTGCCAGCAGCCCCGAAGAGGGCTCTGGGGCCAACGTCCTGACTTTC. It specifies CASSPEEGSGANVLTF. This chain links TRBV4-2 with TRBJ2-6; weak D call: TRBD2 (5 bases). The CDR3 runs 16 residues. Germline V gene sequence: CDR1 LGHNA, CDR2 YNFKEQ. The V end was cut by 4 bases, the J end by 0 bases, with 10 bases between.

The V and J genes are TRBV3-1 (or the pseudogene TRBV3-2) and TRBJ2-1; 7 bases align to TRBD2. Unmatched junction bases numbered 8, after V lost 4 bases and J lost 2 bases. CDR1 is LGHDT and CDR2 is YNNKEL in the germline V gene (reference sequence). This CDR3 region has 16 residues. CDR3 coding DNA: TGTGCCAGCAGCCCCCAGCTAGCGGCGGCCTACAATGAGCAGTTCTTC. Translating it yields CASSPQLAAAYNEQFF.

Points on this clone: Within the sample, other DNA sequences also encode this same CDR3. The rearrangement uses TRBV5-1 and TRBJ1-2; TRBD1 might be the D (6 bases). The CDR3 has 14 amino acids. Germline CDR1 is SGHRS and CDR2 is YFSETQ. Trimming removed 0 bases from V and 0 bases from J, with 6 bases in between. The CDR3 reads CASSLGTANYGYTF. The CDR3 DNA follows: TGCGCCAGCAGCTTGGGGACAGCTAACTATGGCTACACCTTC. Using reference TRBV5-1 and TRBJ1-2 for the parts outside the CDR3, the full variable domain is KAGVTQTPRYLIKTRGQQVTLSCSPISGHRSVSWYQQTPGQGLQFLFEYFSETQRNKGNFPGRFSGRQFSNSRSEMNVSTLELGDSALYLCASSLGTANYGYTFGSGTRLTVV.

The CDR3 DNA is TGCGCCAGCAGTCTTTTTGGCGCCGGGACTCCCAGCCCCACAGATACGCAGTATTTT. Translated, it gives CASSLFGAGTPSPTDTQYF. The J gene is TRBJ2-3, the V gene TRBV4-3, with a weak D call TRBD2 (6 bases). Between the trimmed V and J ends, which lost 6 bases and 2 bases, there was a span of 27 bases. This CDR3 spans 19 amino acids. Looked up from germline, CDR1 is LGHNA and CDR2 is YSLEER.

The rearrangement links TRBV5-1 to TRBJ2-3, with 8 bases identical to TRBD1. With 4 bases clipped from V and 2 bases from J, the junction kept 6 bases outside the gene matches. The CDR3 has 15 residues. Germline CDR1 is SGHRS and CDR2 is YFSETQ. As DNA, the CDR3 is TGCGCCAGCAGCGTGGACAGGGAAACCACAGATACGCAGTATTTT. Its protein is CASSVDRETTDTQYF.

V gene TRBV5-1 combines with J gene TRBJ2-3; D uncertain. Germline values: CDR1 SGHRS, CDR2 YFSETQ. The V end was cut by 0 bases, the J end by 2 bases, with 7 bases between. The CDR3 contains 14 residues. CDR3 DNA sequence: TGCGCCAGCAGCTTGGACAGCCTCACAGATACGCAGTATTTT. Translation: CASSLDSLTDTQYF.

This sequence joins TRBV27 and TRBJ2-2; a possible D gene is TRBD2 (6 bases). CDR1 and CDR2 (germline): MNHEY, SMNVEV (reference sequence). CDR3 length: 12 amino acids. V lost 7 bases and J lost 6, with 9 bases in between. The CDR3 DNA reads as TGTGCCAGCACTGGGGACTCCGGGGAGCTGTTTTTT. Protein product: CASTGDSGELFF.

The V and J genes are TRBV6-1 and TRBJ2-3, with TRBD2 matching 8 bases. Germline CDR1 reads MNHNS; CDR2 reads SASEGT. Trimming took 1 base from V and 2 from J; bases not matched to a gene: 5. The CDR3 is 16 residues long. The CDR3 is CASSEGIAGITDTQYF. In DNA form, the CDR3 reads TGTGCCAGCAGTGAAGGGATAGCGGGGATCACAGATACGCAGTATTTT.

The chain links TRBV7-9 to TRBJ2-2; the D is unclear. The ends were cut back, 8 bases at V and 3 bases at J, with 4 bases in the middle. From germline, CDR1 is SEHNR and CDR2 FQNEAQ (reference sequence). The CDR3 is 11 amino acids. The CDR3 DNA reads TGTGCCAGCTCCTACACCGGGGAGCTGTTTTTT. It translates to CASSYTGELFF.

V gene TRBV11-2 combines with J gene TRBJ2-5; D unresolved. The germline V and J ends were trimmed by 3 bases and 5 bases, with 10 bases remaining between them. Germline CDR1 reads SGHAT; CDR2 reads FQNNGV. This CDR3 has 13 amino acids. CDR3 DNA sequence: TGTGCCAGCAGCTTTACCCTGCGTGAGACCCAGTACTTC. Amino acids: CASSFTLRETQYF.

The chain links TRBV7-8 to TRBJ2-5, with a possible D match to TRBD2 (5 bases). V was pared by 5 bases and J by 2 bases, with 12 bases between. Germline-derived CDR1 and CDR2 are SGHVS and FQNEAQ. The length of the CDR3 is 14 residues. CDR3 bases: TGTGCCAGCAGCAAAGTCGGGATTCAAGAGACCCAGTACTTC. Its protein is CASSKVGIQETQYF. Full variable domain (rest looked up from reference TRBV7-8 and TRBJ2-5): GAGVSQSPRYKVAKRGQDVALRCDPISGHVSLFWYQQALGQGPEFLTYFQNEAQLDKSGLPSDRFFAERPEGSVSTLKIQRTQQEDSAVYLCASSKVGIQETQYFGPGTRLLVL.